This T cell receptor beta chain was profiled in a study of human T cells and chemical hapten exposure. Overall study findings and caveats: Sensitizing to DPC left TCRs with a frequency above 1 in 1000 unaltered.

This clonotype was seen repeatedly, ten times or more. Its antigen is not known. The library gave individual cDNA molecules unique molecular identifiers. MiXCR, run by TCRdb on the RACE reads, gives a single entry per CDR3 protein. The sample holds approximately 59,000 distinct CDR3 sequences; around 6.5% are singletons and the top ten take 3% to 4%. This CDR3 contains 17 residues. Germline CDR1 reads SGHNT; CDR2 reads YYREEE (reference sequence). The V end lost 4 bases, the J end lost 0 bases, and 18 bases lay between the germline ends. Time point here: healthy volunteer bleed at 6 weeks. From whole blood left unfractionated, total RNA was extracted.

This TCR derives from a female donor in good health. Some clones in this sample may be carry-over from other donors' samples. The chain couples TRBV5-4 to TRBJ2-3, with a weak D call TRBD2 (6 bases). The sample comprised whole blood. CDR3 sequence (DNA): TGTGCCAGCAGCCCTGAGCATGTCGGGACTAGCACAGATACGCAGTATTTT. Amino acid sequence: CASSPEHVGTSTDTQYF.